This record concerns one T cell receptor (beta chain) sequence. It lacks a known antigen. The missing CDR3 end, 3 residues past where the read stops, is filled in from the germline J gene. Counted from cysteine to phenylalanine, this CDR3 has 13 amino acids. The CDR3 was read in part: 30 bases, with the frame set at base 1. For CDR1 and CDR2, the germline V gene (reference sequence) lists DFQATT and SNEGSKA. V is clipped by 5 bases and J by 2 bases, and the sequence between their germline boundaries is 7 bases long. Every participant had a single incident cervical HPV16 infection, and prevalent HPV16 infections were excluded. Cervical HPV DNA was detected with MY09/MY11 PCR, and genotyping was done by dot-blot hybridization. About 15 mL of heparinized blood were centrifuged, and the buffy coat was aliquoted, frozen at -30°C, then stored at -80°C. QIAGEN kits were used to extract genomic DNA from the buffy coat specimens.

The immunoSEQ assay used multiplex PCR to amplify TCR beta CDR3 regions from an average of around 1,200 ng of genomic DNA per sample. To correct primer bias, the assay used a complete synthetic TCR repertoire to set an amplification baseline. The amplicons were sequenced using the Illumina platform. The original methods were these. Sequences were error-corrected by clustering with frequency ratios and a modified nearest-neighbor algorithm, then analyzed in the immunoSEQ Analyzer with IMGT gene definitions. At each rarefaction depth, TCR richness and evenness were averaged across 20 rarefaction repeats, and samples with fewer sequences than that depth were excluded. V, D and J gene relative abundances were compared between groups with Wilcoxon rank sum tests, applying FDR correction. An intraclass correlation of 95% to 97% for TCR richness and an average of roughly 83% across 65 to 70 gene segments were obtained from the blinded duplicates. The clones in this table, taken by TCRdb from immuneACCESS, are in-frame only. Not every clone is retained; where verified, under half of the shortfall comes from an unresolved V gene, and the cause of the rest is unknown. From that table come the V and J calls and clone size; the DNA was used to work out D and trimming. This sample's table has entries for roughly 42,000 clones. The top ten clonotypes cover 1.2% of the sample.

The data were taken from a study of T cells in women clearing cervical HPV infection (dated by TCRdb to the late 2010s). The study in broad terms: Cases were 25 women with histologically confirmed HPV16-related CIN3 or worse, including 2 invasive cancers. The 20 to 30 controls were women who cleared a single incident HPV16 infection within 12 months without developing precancer or cancer. Case blood was taken at the visit when the lesion was first identified, whereas control blood was taken when infection was no longer detected. Among cases, blood sampling occurred a median of roughly 160 days after lesion detection, with an interquartile range of about 90 to 230 days. Since only a few of the women had HLA typing available, the possibility that HLA type was acting as a confounder could not be ruled out. This exploratory proof-of-principle case-control study, nested within the Guanacaste HPV Natural History Study in Costa Rica, compared TCR repertoires among women with different cervical HPV16 outcomes. Cases were matched to controls by age within five years and by the year the sample was collected. A median age of approximately 30 years was observed in cases versus under 40 in controls, and no significant differences in baseline characteristics were found. The parent cohort enrolled 8,500 to 13,000 women aged 18 or older in Guanacaste, Costa Rica, during about 1993 to 1994 and followed them for seven to eight years. Five blinded duplicates per group were added as quality controls, giving around 60 samples: around 50 participants and approximately ten replicates. The study at large found these results: Because the number of T cells in each sample was unknown, differences in richness could reflect differing T-cell content rather than repertoire biology. The cross-sectional design could not show whether the associations came before the infection or were a result of it, and neither effector/memory subsets nor HPV-specific T cells were isolated. TCR repertoire richness was significantly higher in CIN3+ cases than in controls across sequencing depths, while evenness did not differ. By combining richness with V gene abundances, random forest classifiers separated cases from controls with an estimated AUC of roughly 0.8. Cases had lower TRBV6-7 relative abundance than controls (roughly 0.12% versus 0.17%; Bonferroni P = 0.0008).

This TCR was recovered from a woman aged 18 to 75 with a cervical HPV16 infection that either progressed to CIN3+ or cleared (not recorded which). The chain links TRBV20-1 with TRBJ2-6, and perhaps TRBD1 as D gene, on 6 matching bases. Sequenced input: blood buffy coat. The CDR3 region: CSAHRAGANVLTF. CDR3 bases read: TGCAGTGCTCACAGGGCTGGGGCCAACGTC.